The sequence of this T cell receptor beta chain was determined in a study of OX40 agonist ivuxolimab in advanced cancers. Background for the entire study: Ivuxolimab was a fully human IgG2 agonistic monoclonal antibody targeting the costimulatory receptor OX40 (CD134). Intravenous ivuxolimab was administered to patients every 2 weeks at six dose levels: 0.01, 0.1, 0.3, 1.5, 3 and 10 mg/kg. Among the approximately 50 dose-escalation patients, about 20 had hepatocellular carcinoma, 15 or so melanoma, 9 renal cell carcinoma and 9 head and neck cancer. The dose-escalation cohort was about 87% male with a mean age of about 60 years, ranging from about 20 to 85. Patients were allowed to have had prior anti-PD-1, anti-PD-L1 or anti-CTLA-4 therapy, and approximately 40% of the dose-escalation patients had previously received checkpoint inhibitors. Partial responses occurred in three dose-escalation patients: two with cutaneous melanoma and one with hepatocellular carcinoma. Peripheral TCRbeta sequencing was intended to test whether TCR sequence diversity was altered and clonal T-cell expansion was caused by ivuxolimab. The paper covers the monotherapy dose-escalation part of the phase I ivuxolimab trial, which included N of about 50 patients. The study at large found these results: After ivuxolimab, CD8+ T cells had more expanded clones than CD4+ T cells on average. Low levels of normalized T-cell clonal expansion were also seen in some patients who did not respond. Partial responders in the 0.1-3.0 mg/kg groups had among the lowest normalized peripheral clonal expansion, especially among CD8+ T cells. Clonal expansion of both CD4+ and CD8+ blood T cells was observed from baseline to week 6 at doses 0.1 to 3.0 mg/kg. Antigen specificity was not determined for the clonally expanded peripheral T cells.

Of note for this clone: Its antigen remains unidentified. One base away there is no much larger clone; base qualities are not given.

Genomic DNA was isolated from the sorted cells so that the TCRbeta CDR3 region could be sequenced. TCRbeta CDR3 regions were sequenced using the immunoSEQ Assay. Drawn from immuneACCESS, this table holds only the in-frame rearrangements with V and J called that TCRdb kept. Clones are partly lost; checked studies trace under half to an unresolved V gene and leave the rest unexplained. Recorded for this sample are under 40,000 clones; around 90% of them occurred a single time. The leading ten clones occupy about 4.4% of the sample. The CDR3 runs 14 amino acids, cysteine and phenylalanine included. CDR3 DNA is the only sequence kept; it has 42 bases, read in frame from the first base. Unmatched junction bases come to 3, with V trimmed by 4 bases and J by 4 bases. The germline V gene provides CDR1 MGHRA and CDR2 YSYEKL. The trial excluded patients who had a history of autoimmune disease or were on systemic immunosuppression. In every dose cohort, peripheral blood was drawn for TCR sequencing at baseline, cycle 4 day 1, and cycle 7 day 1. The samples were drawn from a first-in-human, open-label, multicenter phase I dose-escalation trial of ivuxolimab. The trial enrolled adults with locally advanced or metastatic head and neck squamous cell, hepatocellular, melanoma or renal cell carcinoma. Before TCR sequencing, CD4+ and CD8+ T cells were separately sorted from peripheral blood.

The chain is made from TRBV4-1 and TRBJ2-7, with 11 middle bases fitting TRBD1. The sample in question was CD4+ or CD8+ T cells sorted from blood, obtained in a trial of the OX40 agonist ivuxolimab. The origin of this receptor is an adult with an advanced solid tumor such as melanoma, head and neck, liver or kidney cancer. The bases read TGCGCCAGCAGCCCCGGACAGGGGGCATACGAGCAGTACTTC. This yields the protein CASSPGQGAYEQYF.